The 17 T cell receptor beta chains given below trace back to one sample, sequenced in a study of cytomegalovirus exposure and HLA in healthy donors. Vbeta (60) and Jbeta (13) primers were used in the PCR. This table comes from immunoSEQ multiplex PCR, and its TCRdb copy is limited to in-frame clones, with some not included. Here the sample spans 95,000 to 150,000 clones, around 73% being singletons. Sequenced sample: PBMCs. The receptors were sampled from a man between 60 and 75 years old in good health and CMV-seropositive.

To note about this clone: Other DNA sequences of this sample code for an identical CDR3. The chain links TRBV18 to TRBJ1-6, with D uncertain. With 3 bases removed from V and 10 bases from J, the gap between germline ends came to 7 bases. The CDR3 covers 12 residues. Germline CDR1 reads KGHSH; CDR2 reads LQKENI. The CDR3 loop reads CASSPGGSPLHF. As DNA, the CDR3 is TGTGCCAGCTCACCCGGCGGATCACCCCTCCACTTT.

This clone was detected only once. The chain combines TRBV7-2 with TRBJ2-7; D may be TRBD1 (5 bases). The germline CDR1 and CDR2 sequences are SGHTA and FQGNSA. The germline V and J ends were trimmed by 4 bases and 4 bases, with 14 bases remaining between them. The CDR3 contains 14 residues. The CDR3: CASSSSLGAYEQYF. The CDR3 DNA reads as TGTGCCAGCAGCTCAAGCTTAGGGGCGTACGAGCAGTACTTC.

A single count supports this clone. The chain recombines TRBV7-9 with TRBJ2-3; 10 nucleotides line up with TRBD2. Germline-derived CDR1 and CDR2 are SEHNR and FQNEAQ (reference sequence). The CDR3 spans 16 residues. V lost 5 bases, J lost 6 bases, and 11 bases stayed unmatched. The CDR3 coding sequence is TGTGCCAGCAGCCCGGTCCAGCGGGGGGGAGGCGATACGCAGTATTTT. This encodes CASSPVQRGGGDTQYF.

The V call is TRBV20-1, the J call TRBJ2-7; 11 bases are a match to TRBD1. CDR1 is DFQATT and CDR2 is SNEGSKA in the germline V gene (reference sequence). The CDR3 covers 11 residues. As DNA, the CDR3 is TGCGGGGGACAGGGGGCCTACGAGCAGTACTTC. Translating gives CGGQGAYEQYF.

This clone has more than one count but fewer than ten. The chain couples TRBV5-4 to TRBJ1-3; D is undetermined. Germline CDR1 and CDR2: SGHNT and YYREEE (reference sequence). The CDR3 totals 14 residues. Trimming took off 4 bases at V and 0 bases at J, with 8 bases between the two ends. CDR3 residues: CASSTESSGNTIYF. For the CDR3, the DNA is TGTGCCAGCAGCACAGAGAGCTCTGGAAACACCATATATTTT.

This sequence joins TRBV5-6 and TRBJ2-2, with D possibly being TRBD1 (5 bases). The CDR3 spans 14 residues. Germline lookup yields CDR1 SGHDT and CDR2 YYEEEE. V shed 4 bases and J shed 6 bases, with 13 bases lying between them. DNA for the CDR3: TGTGCCAGCAGCCACGGGTGGGGCGCCGGGGAGCTGTTTTTT. Its translation: CASSHGWGAGELFF.

V and J are TRBV6-4 and TRBJ1-2; tentative D call: TRBD1 (5 bases). The ends were cut back, 0 bases at V and 12 bases at J, with 14 bases in the middle. Germline V lookup: CDR1 MRHNA, CDR2 SNTAGT. The CDR3 length is 13 residues. The CDR3 sequence is CASSDSWGEGHTF. CDR3 bases: TGTGCCAGCAGTGACTCATGGGGGGAGGGCCACACCTTC.

This chain connects TRBV28 to TRBJ1-6; 7 positions match TRBD1. The V gene's germline CDR1 is MDHEN and CDR2 SYDVKM. This CDR3 spans 15 amino acids. Losses at the gene ends were 5 bases for V and 10 bases for J; bases not matched to a gene: 11. The CDR3 nucleotides read TGTGCCAGCAGTCCCCGGGACAGATATCGATCACCCCTCCACTTT. Amino acids: CASSPRDRYRSPLHF. The variable domain in full, with the rest retrieved from reference TRBV28 and TRBJ1-6, is DVKVTQSSRYLVKRTGEKVFLECVQDMDHENMFWYRQDPGLGLRLIYFSYDVKMKEKGDIPEGYSVSREKKERFSLILESASTNQTSMYLCASSPRDRYRSPLHFGNGTRLTVT.

This clone occurred many times. The chain uses TRBV5-6 and TRBJ2-5, with TRBD2 identical over 11 bases. V was clipped by 5 bases and J by 6 bases; unmatched bases: 6. Germline V gene data show CDR1 as SGHDT and CDR2 as YYEEEE. This CDR3 is 14 amino acids long. The CDR3 region has the DNA TGTGCCAGCAGAAGACTAGCGGGGAAAAAGACCCAGTACTTC. This encodes CASRRLAGKKTQYF.

The chain combines TRBV6-6 with TRBJ2-1; weak D call: TRBD1 (5 bases). V gave up 11 bases and J gave up 8 bases, with 22 bases separating them. Germline CDR1 reads MNHNY; CDR2 reads SVGAGI (reference sequence). The CDR3 covers 14 residues. The CDR3 loop reads CARTPVTASDEQFF. CDR3 nucleotide sequence: TGTGCCCGCACACCGGTGACAGCTTCGGATGAGCAGTTCTTC.

The chain carries TRBV19 and TRBJ2-7, with TRBD1 as a possible D gene (6 bases). This CDR3 contains 15 residues. CDR1 LNHDA and CDR2 SQIVND come from the germline V gene (reference sequence). Trimming shortened V by 4 bases and J by 4 bases, and 17 bases separated the two germline ends. CDR3 nucleotide sequence: TGTGCCAGTAGTACCCTACCAGGGGTCGGGTACGAGCAGTACTTC. Translated: CASSTLPGVGYEQYF. The whole variable domain, remainder taken from reference TRBV19 and TRBJ2-7, is DGGITQSPKYLFRKEGQNVTLSCEQNLNHDAMYWYRQDPGQGLRLIYYSQIVNDFQKGDIAEGYSVSREKKESFPLTVTSAQKNPTAFYLCASSTLPGVGYEQYFGPGTRLTVT.

The rearrangement uses TRBV5-1 and TRBJ2-2; 8 bases fit TRBD2. The J segment lost 7 bases and the V segment lost 0 bases, leaving 14 bases of the junction unmatched. The CDR3 sequence is 18 residues long. The germline gives CDR1 SGHRS, CDR2 YFSETQ. The CDR3 reads CASSLVALAGPQGGELFF. The CDR3 nucleotides are TGCGCCAGCAGCTTGGTAGCTCTAGCGGGCCCCCAGGGCGGGGAGCTGTTTTTT.

The chain couples TRBV5-1 to TRBJ2-2; tentative D call: TRBD2 (5 bases). The germline V gene encodes CDR1 SGHRS and CDR2 YFSETQ. The CDR3 loop spans 13 amino acids. The germline V and J ends were trimmed by 4 bases and 6 bases, with 10 bases remaining between them. The CDR3 DNA reads TGCGCCAGCAGCCCACGGGGTCCCGGGGAGCTGTTTTTT. Protein sequence: CASSPRGPGELFF.

This sequence joins TRBV5-1 and TRBJ1-6, with TRBD1 as a possible D gene (5 bases). Germline V CDR1 and CDR2: SGHRS, YFSETQ. Between the trimmed V and J ends, which lost 3 bases and 8 bases, there was a span of 15 bases. The CDR3 contains 15 residues. The CDR3 nucleotides read TGCGCCAGCAGCTCGATGACAGTCAGAGATTCACCCCTCCACTTT. This translates into CASSSMTVRDSPLHF.

In its sample, this clone was seen once. V gene TRBV6-5 combines with J gene TRBJ1-2, with 7 positions matching TRBD1. Germline V gives CDR1 MNHEY, CDR2 SVGAGI. This CDR3 has 14 amino acids. Trimming at V came to 5 bases and at J to 1 base, leaving 4 bases not matched to a gene. CDR3 sequence (DNA): TGTGCCAGCAGTCGGGACAGAAATAACTATGGCTACACCTTC. This gives the protein CASSRDRNNYGYTF.

The chain joins TRBV7-6 to TRBJ2-3; 8 nucleotides match TRBD2. The CDR3 extends over 15 amino acids. Germline V gene data show CDR1 as SGHVS and CDR2 as FNYEAQ. Trimming took 1 base from V and 1 from J; bases not matched to a gene: 1. The CDR3 DNA is TGTGCCAGCAGCTTAGAAGCGGGGGGCACAGATACGCAGTATTTT. This sequence encodes CASSLEAGGTDTQYF.

In this sample, this clone turned up a few times. This chain links TRBV7-9 with TRBJ1-4; D gene uncertain. The germline CDR1 and CDR2 sequences are SEHNR and FQNEAQ (reference sequence). This CDR3 is built from 17 residues. The V and J ends lost 1 base and 0 bases respectively, with 12 bases between them. The CDR3 DNA follows: TGTGCCAGCAGCTTAGGGGCCGGAATAGCAACTAATGAAAAACTGTTTTTT. Encoded protein: CASSLGAGIATNEKLFF.